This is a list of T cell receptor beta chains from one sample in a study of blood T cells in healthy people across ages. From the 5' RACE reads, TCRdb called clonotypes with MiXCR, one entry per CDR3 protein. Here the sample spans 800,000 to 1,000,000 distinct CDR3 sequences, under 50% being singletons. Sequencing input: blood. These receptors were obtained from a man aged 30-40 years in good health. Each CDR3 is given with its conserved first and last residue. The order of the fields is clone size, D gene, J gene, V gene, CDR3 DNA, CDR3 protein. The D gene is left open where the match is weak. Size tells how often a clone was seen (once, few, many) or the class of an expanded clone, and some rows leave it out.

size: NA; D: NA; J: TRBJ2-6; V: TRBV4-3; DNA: TGCGCCAGCAGCCAAGAAGCCGCGCGGGCCTCTGGGGCCAACGTCCTGACTTTC; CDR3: CASSQEAARASGANVLTF
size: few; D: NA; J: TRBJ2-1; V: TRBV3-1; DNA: TGTGCCAGCAGCCAAGTACAGGTCCGCCACGAGCAGTTCTTC; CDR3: CASSQVQVRHEQFF
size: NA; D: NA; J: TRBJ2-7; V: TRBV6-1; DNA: TGTGCCAGCACGAGACTGAGCTCCTACGAGCAGTACTTC; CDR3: CASTRLSSYEQYF
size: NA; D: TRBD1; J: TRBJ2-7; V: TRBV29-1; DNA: TGCAGCGTTGAGCAGGGGGTCTCCTACGAGCAGTACTTC; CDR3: CSVEQGVSYEQYF
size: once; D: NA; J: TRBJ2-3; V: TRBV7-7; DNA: TGTGCCAGCAGCTTAAGTTCTTTAGGGCCGAACACAGATACGCAGTATTTT; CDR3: CASSLSSLGPNTDTQYF
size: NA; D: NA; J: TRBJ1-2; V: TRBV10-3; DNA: TGTGCCATCTTTCACCGGGACGGAACCCTCTATGGCTACACCTTC; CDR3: CAIFHRDGTLYGYTF
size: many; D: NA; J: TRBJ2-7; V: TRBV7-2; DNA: TGTGCCAGCAGTTTCGGCAGAAGCTCCTACGAGCAGTACTTC; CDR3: CASSFGRSSYEQYF
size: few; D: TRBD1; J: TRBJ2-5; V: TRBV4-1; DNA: TGCGCCAGCAGCCATACGGACAGGGAGCGTCAAGAGACCCAGTACTTC; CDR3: CASSHTDRERQETQYF
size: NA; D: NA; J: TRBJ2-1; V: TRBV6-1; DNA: TGTGCCAGCAGAAGTCTCGCGCTGGGGAATGAGCAGTTCTTC; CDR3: CASRSLALGNEQFF
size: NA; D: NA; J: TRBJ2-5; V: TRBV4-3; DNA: TGCGCCAGCAGCCAAGATCGGGCAGACCAAGAGACCCAGTACTTC; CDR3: CASSQDRADQETQYF
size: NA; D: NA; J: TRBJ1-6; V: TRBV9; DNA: TGTGCCAGCAGCGTCGACTCCCCCACCGGGCCCCTCCACTTT; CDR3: CASSVDSPTGPLHF
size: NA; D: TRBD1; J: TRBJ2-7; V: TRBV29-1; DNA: TGCAGCGTCATGGACAGGGGAGATTGGGAGCAGTACTTC; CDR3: CSVMDRGDWEQYF
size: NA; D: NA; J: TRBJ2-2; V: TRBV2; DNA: TGTGCCAGCAAGTCGGGGCTTGGAGGTACCGGGGAGCTGTTTTTT; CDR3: CASKSGLGGTGELFF
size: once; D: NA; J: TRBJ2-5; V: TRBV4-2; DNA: TGTGCCAGCAGCCAAGATGGATCTCCGAGGGGGGAGACCCAGTACTTC; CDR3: CASSQDGSPRGETQYF
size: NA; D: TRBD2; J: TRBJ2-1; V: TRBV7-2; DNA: TGTGCCAGCAGCTTAGTGGGGACTAGCGGGGGGAGCGATGAGCAGTTCTTC; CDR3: CASSLVGTSGGSDEQFF
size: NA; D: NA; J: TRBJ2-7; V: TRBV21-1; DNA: TGTGCCAGCAGCATTGCCCTAGCGAGGAGCTCCTACGAGCAGTACTTC; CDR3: CASSIALARSSYEQYF
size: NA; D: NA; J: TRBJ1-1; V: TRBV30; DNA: TGTGCCTGGAGTGTACCAGGGAGGAACACTGAAGCTTTCTTT; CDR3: CAWSVPGRNTEAFF
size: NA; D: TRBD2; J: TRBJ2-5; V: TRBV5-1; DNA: TGCGCCAGCAGCGGAACTAGCGGGGGGCGGAATGAGCAGTACTTC; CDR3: CASSGTSGGRNEQYF
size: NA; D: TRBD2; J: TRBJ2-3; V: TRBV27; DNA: TGTGCCAGCAGTTCAAAGCGGGGGGGCCCAGATACGCAGTATTTT; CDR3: CASSSKRGGPDTQYF
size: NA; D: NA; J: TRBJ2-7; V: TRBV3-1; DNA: TGTGCCAGCAGCCAAGTAAGTTCCGCCTCCTACGAGCAGTACTTC; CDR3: CASSQVSSASYEQYF
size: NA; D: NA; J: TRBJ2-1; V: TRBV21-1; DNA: TGTGCCAGCAGCAAAAGGGAAAGCGGGTACAATGAGCAGTTCTTC; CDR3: CASSKRESGYNEQFF
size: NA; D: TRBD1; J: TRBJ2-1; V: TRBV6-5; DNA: TGTGCCAGCAGTCGCCTCGGGACAGCTCACAATGAGCAGTTCTTC; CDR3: CASSRLGTAHNEQFF
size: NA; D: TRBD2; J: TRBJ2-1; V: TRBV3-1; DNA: TGTGCCAGCAGCCCGGGACTAGCGGGGGGGCAGGACAATGAGCAGTTCTTC; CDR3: CASSPGLAGGQDNEQFF
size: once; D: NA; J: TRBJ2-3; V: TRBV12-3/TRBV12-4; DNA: TGTGCCAGCAACATGGACAGAACAGATGCGCAGTATTTT; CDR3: CASNMDRTDAQYF
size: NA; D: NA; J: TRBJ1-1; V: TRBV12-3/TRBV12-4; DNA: TGTGCCAGCAGTTGGGACAACACTGAAGCTTTCTTT; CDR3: CASSWDNTEAFF
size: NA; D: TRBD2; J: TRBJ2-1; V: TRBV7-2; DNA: TGTGCCAGCAGCTTAGAAGTTAGCGGGGGGGTGGCCTTCTATGAGCAGTTCTTC; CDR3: CASSLEVSGGVAFYEQFF
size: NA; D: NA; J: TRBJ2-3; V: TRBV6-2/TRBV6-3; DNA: TGTGCCAGCAGTTACTCCCGGAAAGATACGCAGTATTTT; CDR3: CASSYSRKDTQYF
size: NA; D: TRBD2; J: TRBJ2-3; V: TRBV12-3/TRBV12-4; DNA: TGTGCCAGCAGTTGGGGACTAGCGGGGGGGAAAGATACGCAGTATTTT; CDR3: CASSWGLAGGKDTQYF